Below are 11 T cell receptor beta chains sequenced from a single sample in a study of T cell repertoires in cytomegalovirus infection. TCRdb itself ran the reads through MiXCR, one entry per CDR3 protein. The table has 250,000 to 400,000 distinct CDR3 sequences, 20% to 25% seen once; the top ten hold roughly 13%. These receptors have no known antigen. The sequencing here drew on cultured PBMCs, taken from culture after CMV antigen stimulation. Receptors originate from a human donor in good health (CMV status not recorded). Some clones in this sample may be carry-over from other donors' samples.

The rearrangement joins TRBV9 to TRBJ1-2; D is possibly TRBD1 (5 bases). CDR1 SGDLS and CDR2 YYNGEE come from the germline V gene. The CDR3 runs 16 residues. V shed 6 bases and J shed 8 bases, with 26 bases lying between them. The chain's CDR3 is CASNAGLPGRLGGYTF. CDR3 coding DNA: TGTGCCAGCAACGCTGGCCTACCGGGACGTCTAGGCGGCTACACCTTC.

The chain employs TRBV12-3 or TRBV12-4 and TRBJ2-3; D is unclear. This CDR3 region has 15 residues. V was shortened by 7 bases and J by 2 bases, with 16 bases between the two germline ends. This CDR3 reads CASTVTTNPTDTQYF. The CDR3 nucleotides read TGTGCCAGCACCGTCACCACAAACCCCACAGATACGCAGTATTTT.

This clonotype has a count of ten or more. The chain employs TRBV27 and TRBJ2-6; 7 nucleotides line up with TRBD2. There are 17 residues in the CDR3. Per the germline V gene, CDR1 is MNHEY and CDR2 is SMNVEV (reference sequence). Trimming removed 2 bases from V and 1 base from J; junction bases left unmatched: 5. CDR3 region: CASSLAAGASGANVLTF. The CDR3 DNA follows: TGTGCCAGCAGTTTAGCGGCGGGAGCTTCTGGGGCCAACGTCCTGACTTTC.

The rearrangement uses TRBV20-1 and TRBJ1-4; D is undetermined. This CDR3 region has 16 residues. With 3 bases removed from V and 8 bases from J, the gap between germline ends came to 22 bases. The germline CDR1 and CDR2 sequences are DFQATT and SNEGSKA (reference sequence). CDR3 in amino acids: CSASRSRDARIEKLFF. The CDR3 nucleotides are TGCAGTGCTAGCCGATCTAGGGATGCGCGGATCGAAAAACTGTTTTTT.

This clonotype was detected ten times or more. The V gene is TRBV7-2, the J gene TRBJ1-1; the D is unclear. The CDR3 spans 15 residues. CDR1 SGHTA and CDR2 FQGNSA come from the germline V gene. V was trimmed by 5 bases and J by 5 bases, leaving 18 bases between them. The CDR3, as DNA: TGTGCCAGCAGCCGTGCGGCTACGTTGAGGACTGAAGCTTTCTTT. Its protein is CASSRAATLRTEAFF.

This clonotype was seen a few times. The gene calls are TRBV6-5 and TRBJ1-4; D perhaps matches TRBD1 (5 bases). Deletions cut 5 bases from V and 3 bases from J, with 13 bases between. CDR1 and CDR2 (germline): MNHEY, SVGAGI. The CDR3 runs to 15 residues. The CDR3 loop reads CASSTEGVANEKLFF. In nucleotides, the CDR3 is TGTGCCAGCAGTACGGAAGGGGTCGCTAATGAAAAACTGTTTTTT.

The J gene is TRBJ2-4, the V gene TRBV19; 7 bases are a match to TRBD2. CDR1 is LNHDA, CDR2 SQIVND, per germline (reference sequence). This CDR3 is built from 15 residues. The junction had 7 bases not matched to a gene; V was cut back by 8 bases and J by 0 bases. CDR3 sequence (DNA): TGTGCCAGTGCGGGCGGGGGTGCAGCCAAAAACATTCAGTACTTC. It encodes CASAGGGAAKNIQYF.

Note on this clonotype: With a much larger clone just one base away, this may be a read error. This chain uses TRBV7-8 with TRBJ2-7; D unclear. The germline gives CDR1 SGHVS, CDR2 FQNEAQ. The V and J ends lost 5 bases and 3 bases respectively, with 14 bases between them. This CDR3 comprises 14 residues. The CDR3 DNA follows: TGTGCCAGCAGCCCGCGAGGCAGTTGCTACGAGCAGTACTTC. The encoded protein is CASSPRGSCYEQYF.

V is TRBV18 and J is TRBJ2-1; D remains ambiguous. Germline values: CDR1 KGHSH, CDR2 LQKENI. CDR3 length: 16 residues. V lost 4 bases, J lost 2 bases, and 15 bases lay in between. The CDR3 region has the DNA TGTGCCAGCTCACGGATCAGGCAGACGACCTACAATGAGCAGTTCTTC. This sequence encodes CASSRIRQTTYNEQFF.

This clonotype was seen more than once but under ten times. The J gene is TRBJ1-2, the V gene TRBV7-2; D remains ambiguous. The CDR3 spans 13 residues. Germline CDR1 is SGHTA and CDR2 is FQGNSA. V was trimmed by 1 base and J by 1 base, leaving 4 bases between them. The CDR3 bases are TGTGCCAGCAGCTTAGGAATTAACTATGGCTACACCTTC. Translating gives CASSLGINYGYTF.

In this sample, this clonotype turned up a few times. In DNA, the CDR3 is TGTGCCAGCAGCTTCGAAGACAATCAGCCCCAGCATTTT. Residues: CASSFEDNQPQHF. The rearrangement links TRBV5-4 to TRBJ1-5, with D uncertain. CDR1 and CDR2 from the germline V gene are SGHNT and YYREEE (reference sequence). Trimming left V 2 bases short and J 3 bases short, with 6 bases between. There are 13 residues in the CDR3.